Each of the 24 T cell receptor beta chains below was sequenced from the same sample in a study of T cells in Graves' hyperthyroidism and ophthalmopathy (dated by TCRdb to between 2018 and 2020). Libraries were constructed by multiplex PCR. The sequencer was an Illumina HiSeq 2000. Amplification of TCR beta CDR3 regions was carried out from RNA transcripts. The first round of RT-PCR for the TCR CDR3 was performed with the HTBI primer set and the Qiagen OneStep RT-PCR kit. The public reads were quality trimmed at Q25 with fastp and then assembled into clones with MiXCR by TCRdb, keeping productive beta chains. Rows with a matching CDR3 protein are joined into one entry that keeps the most common DNA and genes. The sample yields 200,000 to 250,000 distinct CDR3 sequences; roughly a sixth were counted once. The ten largest clones add up to roughly 50% of the sample. Source material: blood. Source of these receptors: a man aged 50 to 60 with Graves' hyperthyroidism.

Concerning this clonotype itself: At one end, the junction sequence differs from germline, possibly due to a read error. This chain links TRBV2 with TRBJ2-1; no clear D. The CDR3 has 14 amino acids. The V gene's germline CDR1 is SNHLY and CDR2 FYNNEI. The CDR3 DNA reads as TGTGCCAGCAGTGAAAGATTTATGGGCAATGGGCAGTTCTTC. This encodes CASSERFMGNGQFF.

V usage is TRBV28 and J usage is TRBJ2-5; D is ambiguous. Germline V lookup: CDR1 MDHEN, CDR2 SYDVKM. Trimming stripped 3 bases from V and 5 bases from J, with 19 bases between. The CDR3 sequence is 16 residues long. The CDR3 region is CASSFTAWWEQETQYF. The CDR3 DNA sequence: TGTGCCAGCAGTTTTACGGCTTGGTGGGAACAGGAGACCCAGTACTTC.

The gene calls are TRBV29-1 and TRBJ2-2; D is undetermined. The germline V gene encodes CDR1 SQVTM and CDR2 ANQGSEA. Trimming left V 4 bases short and J 5 bases short, with 14 bases between. This CDR3 has 14 residues. CDR3 nucleotide sequence: TGCAGCGTTGGCGGCAGGTTGGGTACCGGGGAGCTGTTTTTT. This codes for CSVGGRLGTGELFF.

Many counts were recorded for this clonotype. The chain has TRBV7-2 and TRBJ2-1; D remains ambiguous. The CDR3 is made up of 11 amino acids. CDR1 and CDR2 from the germline V gene are SGHTA and FQGNSA. V dropped 1 base and J dropped 12 bases, with 7 bases sitting between them. The CDR3 is CASSLELGQFF. CDR3 bases: TGTGCCAGCAGCTTAGAACTGGGGCAGTTCTTC.

This clonotype was counted a few times. This sequence joins TRBV5-1 and TRBJ2-5, with 7 bases that match TRBD1. J lost 4 bases, V lost 6 bases, and 12 bases had no gene match. This CDR3 comprises 15 residues. Per germline, CDR1 SGHRS and CDR2 YFSETQ. CDR3 in DNA: TGCGCCAGCACCCCCACACGACAGGGCGGAGAGACCCAGTACTTC. Translation gives CASTPTRQGGETQYF.

The rearrangement links TRBV28 to TRBJ2-7; D not certain. The CDR3 is 12 residues long. Germline V CDR1 and CDR2: MDHEN, SYDVKM. Deletions cut 5 bases from V and 4 bases from J, with 9 bases between. The CDR3 sequence is CASSGDKYEQYF. The CDR3 DNA sequence: TGTGCCAGCAGTGGTGACAAGTACGAGCAGTACTTC.

In its sample, this clonotype was seen many times. The genes are TRBV18 and TRBJ2-3; tentatively, D is TRBD1 or TRBD2 (5 bases each). The length of the CDR3 is 16 residues. V lost 2 bases and J lost 2, with 14 bases in between. Germline assignment: CDR1 KGHSH and CDR2 LQKENI. This chain's CDR3 is CASSPSGTYTTDTQYF. CDR3 DNA sequence: TGTGCCAGCTCACCATCCGGGACGTACACCACAGATACGCAGTATTTT.

The chain has TRBV27 and TRBJ1-5; unclear D gene. Per germline, CDR1 MNHEY and CDR2 SMNVEV (reference sequence). Trimming shortened V by 4 bases and J by 5 bases, and 15 bases separated the two germline ends. CDR3 size: 15 residues. The CDR3 reads CASSSVPIQDQPQHF. CDR3 nucleotide sequence: TGTGCCAGCAGTTCCGTTCCGATACAAGATCAGCCCCAGCATTTT.

The chain couples TRBV30 to TRBJ1-1; D gene uncertain. The CDR3 contains 12 residues. Trimming removed 5 bases at V and 4 bases at J, with 11 bases between. Per germline, CDR1 GTSNPN and CDR2 SVGIG (reference sequence). CDR3 sequence: CAWDPGSTEAFF. CDR3 coding DNA: TGTGCCTGGGATCCGGGTTCCACTGAAGCTTTCTTT.

This clonotype was picked up many times. This sequence joins TRBV6-1 and TRBJ2-7; 12 nucleotides line up with TRBD2. Germline CDR1 MNHNS, CDR2 SASEGT. CDR3 length: 15 residues. Germline trimming cut 6 bases from V and 3 bases from J; bases unmatched to any gene: 6. This CDR3 is CASSSGLAGFYEQYF. CDR3 DNA: TGTGCCAGCAGCTCGGGACTAGCGGGTTTCTACGAGCAGTACTTC.

This clonotype was counted ten times or more. The J gene is TRBJ2-6, the V gene TRBV27, with 12 nucleotides matching TRBD1. This CDR3 has 18 amino acids. Germline CDR1 is MNHEY and CDR2 is SMNVEV (reference sequence). Germline trimming cut 8 bases from V and 3 bases from J; bases unmatched to any gene: 11. The CDR3 region is CASQRMGQGANGANVLTF. CDR3 coding DNA: TGTGCCAGCCAGAGAATGGGACAGGGGGCGAATGGGGCCAACGTCCTGACTTTC.

Worth noting for this clonotype: This may stem from a read error, because a much larger clone lies one nucleotide away. V usage is TRBV20-1 and J usage is TRBJ2-7; 7 nucleotides agree with TRBD2. Gene TRBJ2-1 matches the end of the DNA better, so the J call may be wrong. Germline loops: CDR1 DFQATT, CDR2 SNEGSKA (reference sequence). This CDR3 is built from 13 residues. CDR3 nucleotide sequence: TGCAGTGCTTCCGACAGTGGGGACTACGAGCAGTTCTTC. Its protein product is CSASDSGDYEQFF.

The chain joins TRBV7-9 to TRBJ1-2; D call uncertain. This CDR3 is 15 amino acids long. Deletions cut 0 bases from V and 4 bases from J, with 12 bases between. Per germline, CDR1 SEHNR and CDR2 FQNEAQ (reference sequence). The CDR3 DNA reads as TGTGCCAGCAGCTTAGCGAAGGAGTACGGCTATGGCTACACCTTC. This gives the protein CASSLAKEYGYGYTF.

This clonotype was recorded at least ten times. The chain recombines TRBV28 with TRBJ2-7; D is perhaps TRBD1 (5 bases). Germline CDR1 is MDHEN and CDR2 is SYDVKM. The CDR3 has 12 amino acids. The V and J ends lost 4 bases and 3 bases respectively, with 7 bases between them. Here the CDR3 DNA reads TGTGCCAGCAGTTACAGGAGCTACGAGCAGTACTTC. Its protein product is CASSYRSYEQYF.

J is TRBJ2-5 and V is TRBV15; 7 bases are shared with TRBD2. This CDR3 is 14 amino acids long. After removal of 6 bases from V and 2 bases from J, the junction contained 6 bases not matched to a gene. In germline, CDR1 is LNHNV, CDR2 YYDKDF (reference sequence). The DNA of the CDR3 is TGTGCCACCAGTCCTCGACTAGCTCAAGAGACCCAGTACTTC. Encoded protein: CATSPRLAQETQYF.

At least ten counts were recorded for this clonotype. This chain connects TRBV7-2 to TRBJ1-4, with D unresolved. Deletions cut 5 bases from V and 7 bases from J, with 11 bases between. From germline, CDR1 is SGHTA and CDR2 FQGNSA. CDR3 length: 13 amino acids. Written as DNA, the CDR3 is TGTGCCAGCAGCCCCCGTCCGAGTGAAAAACTGTTTTTT. Protein: CASSPRPSEKLFF.

Many counts were recorded for this clonotype. V is TRBV18 and J is TRBJ1-5; D is unresolved. Trimming took off 4 bases at V and 0 bases at J, with 7 bases between the two ends. Germline lookup yields CDR1 KGHSH and CDR2 LQKENI. The CDR3 is 14 amino acids. The chain's CDR3 is CASSLSYSNQPQHF. In DNA form, the CDR3 reads TGTGCCAGCTCACTCTCGTATAGCAATCAGCCCCAGCATTTT.

In this sample, this clonotype turned up many times. The gene calls are TRBV7-2 and TRBJ2-7, with 8 bases lining up with TRBD1. J lost 4 bases, V lost 4 bases, and 6 bases had no gene match. Germline V gene data show CDR1 as SGHTA and CDR2 as FQGNSA. The CDR3 is made up of 14 amino acids. CDR3 protein: CASSSPGGQYEQYF. The CDR3 coding sequence is TGTGCCAGCAGCTCCCCAGGGGGCCAGTACGAGCAGTACTTC. Full variable domain (rest looked up from reference TRBV7-2 and TRBJ2-7): GAGVSQSPSNKVTEKGKDVELRCDPISGHTALYWYRQSLGQGLEFLIYFQGNSAPDKSGLPSDRFSAERTGGSVSTLTIQRTQQEDSAVYLCASSSPGGQYEQYFGPGTRLTVT.

The sample holds many counts of this clonotype. V and J are TRBV20-1 and TRBJ1-1, with TRBD1 matching 11 bases. Germline V CDR1 and CDR2: DFQATT, SNEGSKA (reference sequence). The CDR3 consists of 16 residues. Trimming removed 3 bases from V and 11 bases from J; junction bases left unmatched: 17. In DNA, the CDR3 is TGCAGTGCTAGCCCCTTGGACAGGGGGCGCCCCCTGAGGGCTTTCTTT. Encoded protein: CSASPLDRGRPLRAFF.

The V call is TRBV20-1, the J call TRBJ2-7; 7 positions agree with TRBD1. From germline, CDR1 is DFQATT and CDR2 SNEGSKA (reference sequence). CDR3 length equals 13 residues. The CDR3 sequence is CRADRAASYEQYF. CDR3 in DNA: TGCAGGGCTGACAGGGCAGCCTCCTACGAGCAGTACTTC.

This clonotype was recorded a few times. The rearrangement uses TRBV7-2 and TRBJ2-2; a possible D gene is TRBD1 (6 bases). The CDR3 sequence is 13 residues long. The germline CDR1 and CDR2 sequences are SGHTA and FQGNSA. V gave up 1 base and J gave up 12 bases, with 12 bases separating them. CDR3 protein: CASSLGGQGQLFF. CDR3 in DNA: TGTGCCAGCAGCTTAGGGGGGCAGGGCCAGCTGTTTTTT.

In this sample, this clonotype turned up many times. J is TRBJ2-5 and V is TRBV11-2; D unclear. Trimming removed 5 bases from V and 1 base from J, with 14 bases in between. Germline assignment: CDR1 SGHAT and CDR2 FQNNGV. The CDR3 consists of 15 residues. This chain's CDR3 is CASSLWNGPQETQYF. The CDR3 region has the DNA TGTGCCAGCAGCCTATGGAACGGACCCCAAGAGACCCAGTACTTC.

The chain has TRBV28 and TRBJ1-6; D unclear. This CDR3 comprises 13 residues. Trimming stripped 5 bases from V and 9 bases from J, with 11 bases between. Germline V lookup: CDR1 MDHEN, CDR2 SYDVKM. The CDR3 loop is CASSPLGSSPLHF. CDR3 in DNA: TGTGCCAGCAGTCCCCTGGGCAGTTCACCCCTCCACTTT.

V gene TRBV20-1 combines with J gene TRBJ2-5; D is ambiguous. CDR1 DFQATT and CDR2 SNEGSKA come from the germline V gene (reference sequence). The CDR3 spans 12 residues. V was trimmed by 6 bases and J by 0 bases, leaving 8 bases between them. CDR3 in amino acids: CSATENQETQYF. The CDR3 DNA reads as TGCAGTGCCACTGAAAACCAAGAGACCCAGTACTTC.